These 21 T cell receptor beta chains were all obtained from the same sample, sequenced in a study of CD8 T cells in ankylosing spondylitis. Study-level findings and limits: Blood from ankylosing spondylitis patients appeared to carry a characteristic roughly eight-variant TCR beta motif.

These receptors' antigens are unknown. TCRdb independently ran MiXCR on the 5' RACE reads; one entry per CDR3 protein. The sample shows around 540,000 distinct CDR3 sequences, roughly 13% of them seen only once. The sample taken for sequencing was blood, either unsorted or a sorted T cell fraction (not recorded which). The receptor source for this set is a male donor with ankylosing spondylitis.

This clonotype was found a few times. This chain joins TRBV7-9 and TRBJ1-5; no definite D call. The CDR3 is 15 amino acids. Germline V lookup: CDR1 SEHNR, CDR2 FQNEAQ (reference sequence). V lost 4 bases, J lost 8 bases, and 18 bases lay in between. The CDR3 spells CASSSTREAEEPQHF. For the CDR3, the DNA is TGTGCCAGCAGCTCCACTCGGGAAGCTGAGGAGCCCCAGCATTTT. Full variable domain (remainder filled in from reference TRBV7-9 and TRBJ1-5): DTGVSQNPRHKITKRGQNVTFRCDPISEHNRLYWYRQTLGQGPEFLTYFQNEAQLEKSRLLSDRFSAERPKGSFSTLEIQRTEQGDSAMYLCASSSTREAEEPQHFGDGTRLSIL.

A few counts support this clonotype. The chain is built from TRBV5-5 and TRBJ2-3; D possibly uses TRBD1 or TRBD2 (6 bases each). The CDR3 sequence is 17 residues long. The ends were cut back, 4 bases at V and 2 bases at J, with 20 bases in the middle. Germline V gene sequence: CDR1 SGHKS, CDR2 YYEKEE (reference sequence). CDR3 region: CASSGGRLGGTTDTQYF. DNA of the CDR3: TGTGCCAGCAGCGGGGGGCGCTTAGGAGGGACCACAGATACGCAGTATTTT.

The chain links TRBV5-1 to TRBJ1-1; the match to TRBD1 covers 8 bases. The CDR3 sequence is 17 residues long. The junction had 11 bases not matched to a gene; V was cut back by 0 bases and J by 4 bases. Per the germline V gene, CDR1 is SGHRS and CDR2 is YFSETQ. The CDR3 is CASSLEPGQASGTEAFF. The CDR3, as DNA: TGCGCCAGCAGCTTGGAGCCGGGACAGGCCTCGGGCACTGAAGCTTTCTTT.

The genes are TRBV11-2 and TRBJ1-6; the match to TRBD1 covers 7 bases. This CDR3 is built from 15 residues. The germline V gene has CDR1 SGHAT and CDR2 FQNNGV. V lost 5 bases, J lost 7 bases, and 8 bases stayed unmatched. Here the CDR3 DNA reads TGTGCCAGCAGCCTTACCGGGACAGCCAATTCACCCCTCCACTTT. It translates to CASSLTGTANSPLHF.

The sample holds a few counts of this clonotype. This sequence joins TRBV12-3 or TRBV12-4 and TRBJ2-7, with TRBD2 matching over 7 bases. Trimming took 3 bases from V and 9 from J; bases not matched to a gene: 11. The CDR3 is 14 amino acids. CDR3 in amino acids: CASSFGGGVRRQYV. The CDR3 coding sequence is TGTGCCAGCAGTTTTGGGGGGGGAGTCCGGCGGCAGTACGTC.

This clonotype was recorded a few times. J is TRBJ2-1 and V is TRBV14; 10 nucleotides agree with TRBD1. The CDR3 contains 14 residues. The germline V gene encodes CDR1 SGHDN and CDR2 FVKESK. The V segment lost 6 bases and the J segment 9 bases; nucleotides outside the gene matches: 8. The CDR3 is CASRQGTGATEQFF. CDR3 sequence (DNA): TGTGCCAGCAGGCAGGGGACAGGGGCCACTGAGCAGTTCTTC.

The chain carries TRBV2 and TRBJ2-5, with D perhaps TRBD2 (7 bases). Germline-derived CDR1 and CDR2 are SNHLY and FYNNEI. Trimming stripped 7 bases from V and 4 bases from J, with 22 bases between. This CDR3 spans 16 amino acids. CDR3 sequence reads: CASTVGNQGGGETQYF. The CDR3 DNA is TGTGCCAGCACCGTCGGGAACCAGGGAGGGGGAGAGACCCAGTACTTC.

This clonotype was observed many times. The genes are TRBV10-3 and TRBJ2-1, with D possibly matching TRBD1 (6 bases). The CDR3 extends over 14 amino acids. The V gene's germline CDR1 is ENHRY and CDR2 SYGVKD. The ends were cut back, 3 bases at V and 7 bases at J, with 13 bases in the middle. Here the CDR3 reads CAISDQIQGNEQFF. The CDR3 DNA follows: TGTGCCATCAGTGACCAGATACAGGGAAATGAGCAGTTCTTC.

The chain has TRBV20-1 and TRBJ2-7; D gene unclear. This CDR3 has 12 amino acids. The germline V and J ends were trimmed by 1 base and 2 bases, with 6 bases remaining between them. Germline CDR1 reads DFQATT; CDR2 reads SNEGSKA (reference sequence). DNA of the CDR3: TGCAGTGCTAGAGTAGGGACCTACGAGCAGTACTTC. Amino acids: CSARVGTYEQYF.

A few counts support this clonotype. The gene calls are TRBV6-5 and TRBJ2-6, with D unresolved. The germline CDR1 and CDR2 sequences are MNHEY and SVGAGI. The CDR3 contains 17 residues. Trimming shortened V by 2 bases and J by 2 bases, and 13 bases separated the two germline ends. The DNA for the CDR3 is TGTGCCAGCAGTTACCGGCCGCGCGGAACTGGGGCCAACGTCCTGACTTTC. Protein product: CASSYRPRGTGANVLTF.

The rearrangement joins TRBV19 to TRBJ2-2; 8 bases are shared with TRBD1. Germline V gene lookup returns CDR1 LNHDA and CDR2 SQIVND (reference sequence). After removal of 7 bases from V and 4 bases from J, the junction contained 8 bases not matched to a gene. This CDR3 spans 15 amino acids. In DNA form, the CDR3 reads TGTGCCAGTAATGGGGCAGGGGGCGTCACCGGGGAGCTGTTTTTT. This sequence encodes CASNGAGGVTGELFF.

This rearrangement joins TRBV29-1 to TRBJ2-1; D gene ambiguous. The V gene lost 5 bases and the J gene lost 9 bases, with 11 bases spanning the gap. The germline gives CDR1 SQVTM, CDR2 ANQGSEA. This CDR3 region has 11 residues. This chain's CDR3 is CSVSRNLEQFF. CDR3 sequence (DNA): TGCAGCGTTTCCAGGAACCTTGAGCAGTTCTTC.

This clonotype was detected ten times or more. The chain is built from TRBV12-3 or TRBV12-4 and TRBJ2-5, with 9 bases lining up with TRBD2. CDR3 size: 14 residues. J lost 6 bases, V lost 7 bases, and 9 bases had no gene match. DNA of the CDR3: TGTGCCAGCAAAAGTAGCGGGAGCGGTAAGACCCAGTACTTC. It translates to CASKSSGSGKTQYF.

The chain links TRBV20-1 to TRBJ1-1; 7 positions agree with TRBD1. The CDR3 is made up of 13 amino acids. V dropped 6 bases and J dropped 5; count of bases not matched to a gene: 9. In germline, CDR1 is DFQATT, CDR2 SNEGSKA (reference sequence). The CDR3 DNA sequence: TGCAGTGCCGTTGACAGGGCGGGAACTGAAGCTTTCTTT. Its translation: CSAVDRAGTEAFF.

This clonotype turned up a few times. The DNA of the CDR3 is TGTGCCAGCACCGGGGGGGGAGCCGAGCAGTTCTTC. Translated, it gives CASTGGGAEQFF. This sequence joins TRBV7-6 and TRBJ2-1, with 8 bases aligning to TRBD2. This CDR3 is built from 12 residues. Germline values: CDR1 SGHVS, CDR2 FNYEAQ. The J segment lost 10 bases and the V segment lost 7 bases, leaving 6 bases of the junction unmatched.

The rearrangement links TRBV9 to TRBJ2-3, with D perhaps TRBD1 or TRBD2 (5 bases each). Trimming took off 3 bases at V and 3 bases at J, with 20 bases between the two ends. Germline CDR1 is SGDLS and CDR2 is YYNGEE. The CDR3 loop spans 17 amino acids. The CDR3 nucleotides read TGTGCCAGCAGCGGGGGGAGAAAAGGGGTACCGACAGATACGCAGTATTTT. Protein: CASSGGRKGVPTDTQYF.

The rearrangement joins TRBV7-8 to TRBJ1-6; 7 nucleotides match TRBD1. Germline values: CDR1 SGHVS, CDR2 FQNEAQ. Unmatched junction bases numbered 13, after V lost 3 bases and J lost 8 bases. The CDR3 spans 17 residues. The CDR3 region is CASSFASLTGIDSPLHF. The CDR3 DNA reads TGTGCCAGCAGCTTCGCTTCCTTGACAGGGATCGATTCACCCCTCCACTTT. Looking up the rest from reference TRBV7-8 and TRBJ1-6 gives the full variable domain: GAGVSQSPRYKVAKRGQDVALRCDPISGHVSLFWYQQALGQGPEFLTYFQNEAQLDKSGLPSDRFFAERPEGSVSTLKIQRTQQEDSAVYLCASSFASLTGIDSPLHFGNGTRLTVT.

V and J are TRBV24-1 and TRBJ2-1; the match to TRBD2 covers 8 bases. J gave up 7 bases and V 4 bases, and 14 bases lay outside the gene matches. CDR1 and CDR2 from the germline V gene are KGHDR and SFDVKD. This CDR3 contains 17 residues. CDR3 sequence: CATSDPGAAGASNEQFF. DNA for the CDR3: TGTGCCACCAGTGACCCCGGGGCAGCGGGAGCCTCGAATGAGCAGTTCTTC.

There are a few counts of this clonotype. This chain joins TRBV11-1 and TRBJ2-1; 14 positions match TRBD2. This CDR3 contains 15 residues. V trimming: 7 bases; J trimming: 8 bases; junction bases outside the gene matches: 7. The germline V gene encodes CDR1 SGHAT and CDR2 FQDESV (reference sequence). The CDR3 nucleotides are TGTGCCAGCACCCCGACTAGCGGGAGGGCCCATGAGCAGTTCTTC. Amino acids: CASTPTSGRAHEQFF. Full variable domain (rest looked up from reference TRBV11-1 and TRBJ2-1): EAEVAQSPRYKITEKSQAVAFWCDPISGHATLYWYRQILGQGPELLVQFQDESVVDDSQLPKDRFSAERLKGVDSTLKIQPAELGDSAMYLCASTPTSGRAHEQFFGPGTRLTVL.

This clonotype was counted once. The chain joins TRBV6-1 to TRBJ2-6; D is unclear. The ends were cut back, 6 bases at V and 0 bases at J, with 9 bases in the middle. Germline CDR1 reads MNHNS; CDR2 reads SASEGT. The CDR3 is 15 residues long. The CDR3 sequence is CASRHLGSGANVLTF. The CDR3 DNA is TGTGCCAGCAGACACCTGGGCTCTGGGGCCAACGTCCTGACTTTC.

The rearrangement uses TRBV18 and TRBJ2-3; D possibly corresponds to TRBD2 (5 bases). The CDR3 sequence is 16 residues long. The germline CDR1 and CDR2 sequences are KGHSH and LQKENI. V was shortened by 0 bases and J by 0 bases, with 10 bases between the two germline ends. CDR3 sequence reads: CASSPPEGSSTDTQYF. The CDR3 DNA is TGTGCCAGCTCACCACCAGAGGGATCGAGCACAGATACGCAGTATTTT.